Described below is a single T cell receptor (beta chain) sequence and its context. The antigen is unknown. The germline V gene has CDR1 SGHKS and CDR2 YYEKEE (reference sequence). The CDR3 is 12 amino acids. The ends were cut back, 4 bases at V and 4 bases at J, with 9 bases in the middle. These data are taken from a study of graft-versus-host responses after intestinal transplantation. Study as a whole: Recipients were all induced with anti-thymocyte globulin, then given tacrolimus and steroids for roughly 3 years.

This table comes from immunoSEQ multiplex PCR, and its TCRdb copy is limited to in-frame clones, with some not included. The sample lists 35,000 to 45,000 clones; approximately 95% were seen once. The study, taken as a whole, reports: The marrow of recipients harbored GvH clones, and ileum or blood showed some of them first. High graft-versus-host to host-versus-graft T cell clonal ratios marked allografts of patients with graft-donor macrochimerism.

The clonotype was recovered from a human patient who received an intestinal transplant, so some T cells may come from the graft donor. The input for sequencing was PBMCs, taken around 730 days after intestinal transplantation. The V and J genes are TRBV5-5 and TRBJ2-7, with D possibly matching TRBD1 (6 bases). CDR3 in DNA: TGTGCCAGCAGCGGGGGCAGTTACGAGCAGTACTTC. Translating gives CASSGGSYEQYF.